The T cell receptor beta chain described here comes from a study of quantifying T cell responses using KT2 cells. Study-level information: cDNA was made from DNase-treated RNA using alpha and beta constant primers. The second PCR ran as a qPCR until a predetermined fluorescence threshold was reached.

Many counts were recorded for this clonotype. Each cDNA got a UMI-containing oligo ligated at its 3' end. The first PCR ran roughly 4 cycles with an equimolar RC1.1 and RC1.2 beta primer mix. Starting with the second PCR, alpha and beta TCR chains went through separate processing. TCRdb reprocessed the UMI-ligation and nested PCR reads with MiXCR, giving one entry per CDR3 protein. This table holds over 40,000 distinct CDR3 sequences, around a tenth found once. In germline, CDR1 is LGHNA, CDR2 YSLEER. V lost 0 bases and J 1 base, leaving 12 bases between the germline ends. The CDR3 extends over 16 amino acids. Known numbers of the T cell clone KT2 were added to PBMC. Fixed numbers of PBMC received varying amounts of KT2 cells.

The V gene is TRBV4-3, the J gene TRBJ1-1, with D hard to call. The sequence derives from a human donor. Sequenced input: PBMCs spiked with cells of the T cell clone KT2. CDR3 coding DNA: TGCGCCAGCAGCCAAGATCTTACGACACCGAACACTGAAGCTTTCTTT. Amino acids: CASSQDLTTPNTEAFF.